This T cell receptor (beta chain) is from a study of shared clonotypes between healthy human individuals. Whole-study findings and limits: The low donor count limited represented genetic and exposure-history diversity.

Assay: immunoSEQ multiplex PCR; the TCRdb copy retains only in-frame clones and omits some. The sample has about 2.5 million clones, 85% to 95% seen once; the top ten hold 0.3% to 0.4%. The CDR3 has 13 amino acids. V lost 4 bases, J lost 7 bases, and 12 bases lay in between. Germline V CDR1 and CDR2: SGHNT, YYREEE (reference sequence). As concerns this clone: What it binds is not known.

This rearrangement joins TRBV5-4 to TRBJ1-5; D perhaps matches TRBD1 (6 bases). The sequencing sample was made of naive CD4+ T cells from PBMCs. Subset in this sample: CD45RA+ positively selected. The origin of this receptor is a man between 18 and 35 years old in good health. Some clones in this sample may be carry-over from other donors' samples. The CDR3 protein is CASSADSSQPQHF. The CDR3 nucleotides read TGTGCCAGCAGCGCGGACAGTTCCCAGCCCCAGCATTTT.